The T cell receptor (beta chain) described here comes from a study of early T cells in non-severe SARS-CoV-2 infection. A single record per CDR3 protein comes from TCRdb applying MiXCR to the 5' RACE reads. The data contain tens of thousands of distinct CDR3 sequences, about 13% of them singletons. The table lists this clonotype with a few counts. Germline V gene sequence: CDR1 SGHTA, CDR2 FQGTGA. Between the trimmed V and J ends, which lost 5 bases and 6 bases, there was a span of 16 bases. CDR3 length: 15 amino acids. What was sequenced was whole blood. The chain combines TRBV7-3 with TRBJ2-2, with D maybe TRBD2 (6 bases). The clonotype was recovered from an adult who was a healthcare worker with PCR-confirmed SARS-CoV-2 infection or an uninfected control (not recorded which). The CDR3 sequence: CASSPGRSTAGELFF. The CDR3 nucleotides read TGTGCCAGCAGCCCGGGGAGGTCGACGGCCGGGGAGCTGTTTTTT.